These 27 T cell receptor beta chains were all obtained from the same sample, sequenced in a study of control samples from healthy donors and cancer patients. Measured with immunoSEQ multiplex PCR; TCRdb has only the in-frame clones, and not every one. The sample shows 15,000 to 20,000 clones, more than 70% of them seen only once. Material for sequencing was PBMCs. These receptors came from a woman aged 70 to 79 with colorectal cancer.

The sample holds one count of this clone. This rearrangement joins TRBV6-2 or TRBV6-3 to TRBJ2-2, with 12 bases lining up with TRBD2. The junction had 2 bases not matched to a gene; V was cut back by 6 bases and J by 3 bases. This CDR3 is built from 15 residues. The germline V gene has CDR1 MNHEY and CDR2 SVGEGT. CDR3 amino acids: CASSPSGGDTGELFF. CDR3 sequence (DNA): TGTGCCAGCAGCCCTAGCGGGGGGGACACCGGGGAGCTGTTTTTT.

The V and J genes are TRBV5-1 and TRBJ1-3; D is unresolved. The germline V gene encodes CDR1 SGHRS and CDR2 YFSETQ. The CDR3 contains 14 residues. Trimming cost V 0 bases and J 1 base, with 5 bases left between them. CDR3 sequence reads: CASSLVGSGNTIYF. The CDR3 nucleotides are TGCGCCAGCAGCTTGGTCGGGTCTGGAAACACCATATATTTT.

V gene TRBV6-5 combines with J gene TRBJ2-7; TRBD2 matches 10 bases. Trimming removed 6 bases from V and 4 bases from J; junction bases left unmatched: 9. The CDR3 has 15 residues. Germline V lookup: CDR1 MNHEY, CDR2 SVGAGI. The CDR3 DNA sequence: TGTGCCAGCAGCTTAGGCGGGACTAGCGTTTACGAGCAGTACTTC. This codes for CASSLGGTSVYEQYF.

This chain links TRBV7-9 with TRBJ1-2; D call uncertain. The CDR3 loop spans 14 amino acids. The V end lost 1 base, the J end lost 6 bases, and 12 bases lay between the germline ends. Germline CDR1 and CDR2: SEHNR and FQNEAQ (reference sequence). CDR3 bases: TGTGCCAGCAGCTTAGTTAGACCTACCCATGGCTACACCTTC. Its translation: CASSLVRPTHGYTF.

The rearrangement joins TRBV14 to TRBJ2-7; D not resolved. Trimming stripped 4 bases from V and 2 bases from J, with 9 bases between. Germline V gene lookup returns CDR1 SGHDN and CDR2 FVKESK. This CDR3 contains 13 residues. The CDR3 bases are TGTGCCAGCAGCCCCCCCGGAGCCTACGAGCAGTACTTC. It translates to CASSPPGAYEQYF.

The rearrangement joins TRBV27 to TRBJ2-5; 11 positions match TRBD1. Germline V CDR1 and CDR2: MNHEY, SMNVEV (reference sequence). J gave up 4 bases and V 5 bases, and 12 bases lay outside the gene matches. The CDR3 contains 17 residues. The CDR3 DNA follows: TGTGCCAGCAGTCCCCACGGACAGGGGGCAGGAAGAGAGACCCAGTACTTC. It translates to CASSPHGQGAGRETQYF.

This sequence joins TRBV6-5 and TRBJ1-1; D call uncertain. Germline V lookup: CDR1 MNHEY, CDR2 SVGAGI. The CDR3 loop spans 14 amino acids. V dropped 6 bases and J dropped 1 base, with 12 bases sitting between them. The CDR3 bases are TGTGCCAGCAGAGAGAAGGGCAGGAACACTGAAGCTTTCTTT. Protein: CASREKGRNTEAFF.

This clone is large by share. V usage is TRBV4-2 and J usage is TRBJ2-1; 8 positions agree with TRBD2. The CDR3 sequence is 16 residues long. V was pared by 0 bases and J by 7 bases, with 8 bases of the junction left unmatched. From germline, CDR1 is LGHNA and CDR2 YNFKEQ. CDR3 bases: TGTGCCAGCAGCCAAGATATGGCGGGAGGAGTGAATGAGCAGTTCTTC. Protein sequence: CASSQDMAGGVNEQFF.

In its sample, this clone was seen once. The chain combines TRBV5-6 with TRBJ1-2; D is possibly TRBD1 (6 bases). This CDR3 has 14 residues. V lost 6 bases and J lost 4, with 16 bases in between. Germline V lookup: CDR1 SGHDT, CDR2 YYEEEE. The CDR3 DNA reads as TGTGCCAGCACCAGTCAGGGGCGCGGCTATGGCTACACCTTC. Translated: CASTSQGRGYGYTF.

The J gene is TRBJ2-5, the V gene TRBV7-8, with D unresolved. CDR1 is SGHVS and CDR2 is FQNEAQ in the germline V gene. The CDR3 totals 15 residues. V shed 5 bases and J shed 0 bases, with 13 bases lying between them. CDR3 sequence (DNA): TGTGCCAGCAGCCTCGCACGAGGATACCAAGAGACCCAGTACTTC. This gives the protein CASSLARGYQETQYF.

This clone occurred a few times. The V call is TRBV3-1 (or the pseudogene TRBV3-2), the J call TRBJ2-1, with 8 positions matching TRBD2. The CDR3 totals 13 residues. The V gene end was trimmed by 8 bases and the J gene end by 6 bases; junction bases not matched to a gene: 6. Germline V gives CDR1 LGHDT, CDR2 YNNKEL (reference sequence). The DNA for the CDR3 is TGTGCCAGCCGAGCGGGGGCCCGCAATGAGCAGTTCTTC. Translated, it gives CASRAGARNEQFF.

The V and J genes are TRBV9 and TRBJ2-7, with TRBD2 as a possible D gene (5 bases). V shed 2 bases and J shed 3 bases, with 9 bases lying between them. From germline, CDR1 is SGDLS and CDR2 YYNGEE. This CDR3 has 13 amino acids. CDR3 residues: CASSVGLDYEQYF. CDR3 bases: TGTGCCAGCAGCGTTGGACTGGACTACGAGCAGTACTTC.

The rearrangement links TRBV19 to TRBJ1-1; no definite D call. Germline loops: CDR1 LNHDA, CDR2 SQIVND (reference sequence). V was trimmed by 8 bases and J by 2 bases, leaving 12 bases between them. The CDR3 consists of 13 residues. The CDR3 loop is CASSSQANTEAFF. CDR3 in DNA: TGTGCCAGTTCCAGTCAGGCTAACACTGAAGCTTTCTTT.

The chain recombines TRBV7-8 with TRBJ1-2; D is unclear. CDR3 length: 14 residues. The V end lost 3 bases, the J end lost 2 bases, and 10 bases lay between the germline ends. Germline V gene lookup returns CDR1 SGHVS and CDR2 FQNEAQ. This CDR3 reads CASSFSEANYGYTF. CDR3 sequence (DNA): TGTGCCAGCAGCTTCTCCGAGGCCAACTATGGCTACACCTTC.

This clone was detected a few times. The rearrangement uses TRBV3-1 (or the pseudogene TRBV3-2) and TRBJ1-1; possible D gene TRBD1, 5 bases. CDR1 is LGHDT and CDR2 is YNNKEL in the germline V gene (reference sequence). The germline V and J ends were trimmed by 1 base and 6 bases, with 15 bases remaining between them. This CDR3 contains 15 residues. The CDR3 DNA follows: TGTGCCAGCAGCCAAGCGGGGACCAGGGAGGCTGAAGCTTTCTTT. Its protein product is CASSQAGTREAEAFF.

J is TRBJ2-2 and V is TRBV4-2, with TRBD2 matching over 11 bases. Germline loops: CDR1 LGHNA, CDR2 YNFKEQ. This CDR3 spans 17 amino acids. J lost 7 bases, V lost 2 bases, and 9 bases had no gene match. CDR3 sequence (DNA): TGTGCCAGCAGCCAACCCAGCCCGACTAGCGGGGTCGGGGAGCTGTTTTTT. This sequence encodes CASSQPSPTSGVGELFF.

A few counts support this clone. The rearrangement joins TRBV5-1 to TRBJ2-5, with TRBD2 as a possible D gene (6 bases). V lost 5 bases, J lost 4 bases, and 18 bases lay in between. The CDR3 loop spans 15 amino acids. From germline, CDR1 is SGHRS and CDR2 YFSETQ. CDR3 region: CASRAGTLGPETQYF. CDR3 bases: TGCGCCAGCAGGGCCGGGACTCTCGGGCCAGAGACCCAGTACTTC.

CDR3 loop: CASSLGQGYTEAFF. The CDR3 nucleotides are TGTGCCAGCAGCCTTGGACAGGGGTACACTGAAGCTTTCTTT. The chain has TRBV5-8 and TRBJ1-1, with TRBD1 matching 9 bases. Germline CDR1 reads SGHTS; CDR2 reads YDEGEE. The CDR3 spans 14 residues. The junction had 4 bases not matched to a gene; V was cut back by 4 bases and J by 3 bases.

This sequence joins TRBV7-2 and TRBJ2-7; the D gene is possibly TRBD2 (6 bases). CDR1 is SGHTA and CDR2 is FQGNSA in the germline V gene. The CDR3 contains 13 residues. Trimming shortened V by 5 bases and J by 1 base, and 9 bases separated the two germline ends. As DNA, the CDR3 is TGTGCCAGCAGCCCGGGGGTGTCCTACGAGCAGTACTTC. Translating it yields CASSPGVSYEQYF.

The chain recombines TRBV7-2 with TRBJ2-1, with 7 nucleotides matching TRBD1. The V gene's germline CDR1 is SGHTA and CDR2 FQGNSA. The V and J ends lost 7 bases and 10 bases, in that order; junction bases with no gene match: 10. The CDR3 has 13 residues. CDR3 sequence: CASNRQGRDEQFF. The CDR3 bases are TGTGCCAGCAACAGACAGGGTCGGGACGAGCAGTTCTTC.

This chain connects TRBV6-4 to TRBJ2-1; 11 bases are a match to TRBD1. Germline V gene data show CDR1 as MRHNA and CDR2 as SNTAGT. CDR3 length equals 14 residues. J gave up 9 bases and V 1 base, and 2 bases lay outside the gene matches. For the CDR3, the DNA is TGTGCCAGCAGTGACTGGGACAGGGGGACTGAGCAGTTCTTC. Its protein is CASSDWDRGTEQFF.

This clone was seen only once. The chain uses TRBV2 and TRBJ2-6, with a possible D match to TRBD2 (5 bases). Per germline, CDR1 SNHLY and CDR2 FYNNEI. The length of the CDR3 is 17 residues. V lost 3 bases and J 0 bases, leaving 12 bases between the germline ends. The CDR3 reads CASSESNGLSGANVLTF. CDR3 sequence (DNA): TGTGCCAGCAGTGAGAGTAACGGACTCTCTGGGGCCAACGTCCTGACTTTC.

The chain links TRBV18 to TRBJ1-1; D unclear. V lost 4 bases and J 1 base, leaving 10 bases between the germline ends. This CDR3 region has 14 residues. Germline V gene sequence: CDR1 KGHSH, CDR2 LQKENI. CDR3 protein: CASSLVEGNTEAFF. CDR3 bases: TGTGCCAGCTCACTGGTCGAAGGGAACACTGAAGCTTTCTTT.

This chain links TRBV25-1 with TRBJ1-1, with TRBD1 matching over 10 bases. The trim removed 8 bases at V and 3 bases at J, leaving 15 bases unmatched. CDR1 is MGHDK and CDR2 is SYGVNS in the germline V gene. The CDR3 has 17 amino acids. The CDR3 DNA sequence: TGTGCCAGCCGAACTCACCCGGGACAGGGGAGGGACACTGAAGCTTTCTTT. It translates to CASRTHPGQGRDTEAFF. The variable domain in full, with the rest retrieved from reference TRBV25-1 and TRBJ1-1, is EADIYQTPRYLVIGTGKKITLECSQTMGHDKMYWYQQDPGMELHLIHYSYGVNSTEKGDLSSESTVSRIRTEHFPLTLESARPSHTSQYLCASRTHPGQGRDTEAFFGQGTRLTVV.

This sequence joins TRBV25-1 and TRBJ1-2, with D possibly being TRBD1 (6 bases). V was trimmed by 3 bases and J by 5 bases, leaving 13 bases between them. Germline V lookup: CDR1 MGHDK, CDR2 SYGVNS. The CDR3 spans 14 residues. The DNA for the CDR3 is TGTGCCAGCAGTGAGTTTGACAGGCCTTATGGCTACACCTTC. It translates to CASSEFDRPYGYTF.

The chain employs TRBV20-1 and TRBJ1-1; 7 bases line up with TRBD1. Trimming cost V 6 bases and J 10 bases; bases outside gene matches: 14. The CDR3 runs to 13 residues. Germline V gene lookup returns CDR1 DFQATT and CDR2 SNEGSKA (reference sequence). The CDR3 DNA follows: TGCAGTGCCAGTGACAGGGCGATATGGGGAGCTTTCTTT. The encoded protein is CSASDRAIWGAFF.

This chain links TRBV3-1 (or the pseudogene TRBV3-2) with TRBJ1-2; D is possibly TRBD1 (5 bases). CDR1 is LGHDT, CDR2 YNNKEL, per germline (reference sequence). The V gene lost 0 bases and the J gene lost 2 bases, with 13 bases spanning the gap. This CDR3 has 16 amino acids. The CDR3 bases are TGTGCCAGCAGCCAAGATTTTGGCAGGGAGAACTATGGCTACACCTTC. Amino acids: CASSQDFGRENYGYTF.